This TCR beta chain derives from a study of metastatic and nonmetastatic thyroid tumors. Turning to the study itself: Comparative analysis of repertoires was undertaken across blood and tumor or nodule tissue obtained from malignant and benign thyroid patients.

Patients were all untreated before their thyroid surgery. CDR3 length: 16 amino acids. The ends lost 2 bases at V and 5 bases at J; junction bases unmatched: 8. CDR1 and CDR2 (germline): WNHNN, SYGVQD (reference sequence). A word on this clone: Its target is unknown.

Findings of the study overall: It was reportedly found that TCR beta diversity was significantly higher in malignant thyroid tumors than in benign nodules, a difference seen in both blood and tumor samples.

TCRdb redid the clone calls on the PCR reads using MiXCR. The sample lists 40,000 to 50,000 clones, less than 4.5% occurring once. The sequenced sample was blood. The chain combines TRBV10-1 with TRBJ2-1; 8 nucleotides agree with TRBD1. The TCR was taken from a female donor with papillary thyroid cancer or a benign thyroid nodule (not recorded which). Some clones in this sample may be carry-over from other donors' samples. Here the CDR3 DNA reads TGCGCCAGCAGTGAGAAGGTCCAGGGGGCTAACAATGAGCAGTTCTTC. Residues: CASSEKVQGANNEQFF.